Included here is one T cell receptor (beta chain) sequence, with context. Source study methods: Amplification of reference gene primers provided the estimated nucleated cell counts. Assay: immunoSEQ multiplex PCR; the TCRdb copy retains only in-frame clones and omits some. From that table come the V and J calls and clone size; the DNA was used to work out D and trimming. Among approximately 210,000 clones listed, about 82% were seen once. The record originates from a study of blood T cell repertoires in COVID-19. Study context: Whether acute or convalescent, the COVID-19 samples came from the United States, Italy and Spain. The analysed material was cDNA or gDNA that came from T cells, B-cell-depleted T cells, or PBMCs.

While infection was still active, Seattle patients were enrolled and then followed longitudinally. The sequence came from a man in his 60s with COVID-19, enrolled during active disease. The specimen was peripheral blood.

CDR3 nucleotides: TGCGCCAGCAGCCTTGGTACGGGAGCCCGCACAGATACGCAGTATTTT. Its protein is CASSLGTGARTDTQYF. This chain links TRBV5-1 with TRBJ2-3; tentatively, D is TRBD2 (6 bases). The V gene lost 4 bases and the J gene lost 1 base, with 16 bases spanning the gap. CDR3 length: 16 amino acids. CDR1 and CDR2 from the germline V gene are SGHRS and YFSETQ.